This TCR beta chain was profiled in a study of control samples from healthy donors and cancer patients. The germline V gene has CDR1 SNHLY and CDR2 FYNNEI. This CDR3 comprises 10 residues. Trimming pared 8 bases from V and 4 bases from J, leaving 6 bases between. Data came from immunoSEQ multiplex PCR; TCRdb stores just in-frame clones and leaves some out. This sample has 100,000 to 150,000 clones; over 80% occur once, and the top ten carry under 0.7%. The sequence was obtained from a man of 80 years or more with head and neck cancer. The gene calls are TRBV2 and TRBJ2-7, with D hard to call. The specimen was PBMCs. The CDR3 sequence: CASVQYEQYF. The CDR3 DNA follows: TGTGCCAGCGTTCAATACGAGCAGTACTTC.